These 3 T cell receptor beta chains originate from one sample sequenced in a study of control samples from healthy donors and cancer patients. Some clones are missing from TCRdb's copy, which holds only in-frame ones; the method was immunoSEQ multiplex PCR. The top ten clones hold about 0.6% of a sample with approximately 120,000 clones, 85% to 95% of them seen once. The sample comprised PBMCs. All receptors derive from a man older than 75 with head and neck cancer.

The CDR3 loop is CASSPRDESPRPQHF. CDR3 DNA: TGTGCCAGCAGCCCCCGTGATGAGTCTCCAAGGCCCCAGCATTTT. This chain joins TRBV5-5 and TRBJ1-5; D not resolved. The germline V and J ends were trimmed by 4 bases and 9 bases, with 20 bases remaining between them. Germline values: CDR1 SGHKS, CDR2 YYEKEE (reference sequence). The CDR3 has 15 residues.

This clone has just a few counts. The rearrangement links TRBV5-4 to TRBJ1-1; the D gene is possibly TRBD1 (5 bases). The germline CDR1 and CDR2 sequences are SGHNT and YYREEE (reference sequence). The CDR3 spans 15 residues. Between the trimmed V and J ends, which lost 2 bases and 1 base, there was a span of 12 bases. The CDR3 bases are TGTGCCAGCAGCTTTTCAGGGTCGAGGAACACTGAAGCTTTCTTT. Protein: CASSFSGSRNTEAFF.

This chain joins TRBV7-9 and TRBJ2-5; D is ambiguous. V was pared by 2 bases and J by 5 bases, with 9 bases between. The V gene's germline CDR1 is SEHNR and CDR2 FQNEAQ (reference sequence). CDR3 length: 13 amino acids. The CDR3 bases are TGTGCCAGCAGCTTAATTCCAGCGGAGACCCAGTACTTC. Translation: CASSLIPAETQYF. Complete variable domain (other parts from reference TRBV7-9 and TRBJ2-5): DTGVSQNPRHKITKRGQNVTFRCDPISEHNRLYWYRQTLGQGPEFLTYFQNEAQLEKSRLLSDRFSAERPKGSFSTLEIQRTEQGDSAMYLCASSLIPAETQYFGPGTRLLVL.